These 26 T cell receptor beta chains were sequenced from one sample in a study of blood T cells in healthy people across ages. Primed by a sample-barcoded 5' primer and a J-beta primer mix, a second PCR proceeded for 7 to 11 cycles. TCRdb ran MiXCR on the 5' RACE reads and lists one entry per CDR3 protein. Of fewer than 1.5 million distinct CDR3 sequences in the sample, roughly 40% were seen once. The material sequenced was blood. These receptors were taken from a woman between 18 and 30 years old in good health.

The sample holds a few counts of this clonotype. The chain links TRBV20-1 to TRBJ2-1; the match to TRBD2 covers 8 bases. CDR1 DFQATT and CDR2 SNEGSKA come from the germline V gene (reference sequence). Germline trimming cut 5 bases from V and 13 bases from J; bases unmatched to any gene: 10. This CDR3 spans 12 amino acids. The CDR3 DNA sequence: TGCAGTGCTCCCGAGGCGGGGGGCGAACAGTTCTTC. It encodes CSAPEAGGEQFF.

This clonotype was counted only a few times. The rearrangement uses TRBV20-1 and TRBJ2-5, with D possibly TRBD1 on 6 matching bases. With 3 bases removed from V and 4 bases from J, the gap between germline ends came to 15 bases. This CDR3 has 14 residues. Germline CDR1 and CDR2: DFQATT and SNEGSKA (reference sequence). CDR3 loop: CSASPQGSGETQYF. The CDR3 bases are TGCAGTGCTAGTCCCCAGGGGAGTGGAGAGACCCAGTACTTC.

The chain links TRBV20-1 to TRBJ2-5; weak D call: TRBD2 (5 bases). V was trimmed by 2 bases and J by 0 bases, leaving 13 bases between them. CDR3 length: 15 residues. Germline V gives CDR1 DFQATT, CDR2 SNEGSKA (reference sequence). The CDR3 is CSARSRAGNQETQYF. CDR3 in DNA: TGCAGTGCTAGATCGAGGGCTGGGAACCAAGAGACCCAGTACTTC.

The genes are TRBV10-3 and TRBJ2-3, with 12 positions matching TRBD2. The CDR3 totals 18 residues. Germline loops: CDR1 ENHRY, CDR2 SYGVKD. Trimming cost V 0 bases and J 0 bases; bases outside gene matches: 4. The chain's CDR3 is CAISESYTSGGSTDTQYF. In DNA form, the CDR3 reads TGTGCCATCAGTGAGTCGTATACTAGCGGGGGGAGCACAGATACGCAGTATTTT.

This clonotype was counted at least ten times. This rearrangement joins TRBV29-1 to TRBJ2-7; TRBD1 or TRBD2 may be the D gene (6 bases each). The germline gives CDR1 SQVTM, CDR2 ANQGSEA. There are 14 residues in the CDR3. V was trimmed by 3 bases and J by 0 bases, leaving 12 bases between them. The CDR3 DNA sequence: TGCAGCGTTGATCGCGGGGACAACTCCTACGAGCAGTACTTC. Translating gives CSVDRGDNSYEQYF.

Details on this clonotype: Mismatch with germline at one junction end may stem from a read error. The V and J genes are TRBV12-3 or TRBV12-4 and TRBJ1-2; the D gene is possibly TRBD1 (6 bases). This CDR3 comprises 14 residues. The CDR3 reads CAGSVGASEYGYTF. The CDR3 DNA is TGTGCCGGCAGTGTGGGGGCGTCGGAGTATGGCTACACCTTC.

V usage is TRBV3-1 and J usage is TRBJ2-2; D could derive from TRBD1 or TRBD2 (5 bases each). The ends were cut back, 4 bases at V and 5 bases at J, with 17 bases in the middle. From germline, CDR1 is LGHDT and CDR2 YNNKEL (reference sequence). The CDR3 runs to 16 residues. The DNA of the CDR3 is TGTGCCAGCAGCCTATCCGGGACCATATTGACCGGGGAGCTGTTTTTT. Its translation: CASSLSGTILTGELFF.

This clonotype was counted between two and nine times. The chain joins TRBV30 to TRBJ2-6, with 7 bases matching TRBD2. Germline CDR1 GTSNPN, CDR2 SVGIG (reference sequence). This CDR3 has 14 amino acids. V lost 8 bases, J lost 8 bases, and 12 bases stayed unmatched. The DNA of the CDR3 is TGTGCCATGCAAGGCGGGGGTTTCTCCAACGTCCTGACTTTC. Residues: CAMQGGGFSNVLTF. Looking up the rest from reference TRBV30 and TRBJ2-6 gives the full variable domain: SQTIHQWPATLVQPVGSPLSLECTVEGTSNPNLYWYRQAAGRGLQLLFYSVGIGQISSEVPQNLSASRPQDRQFILSSKKLLLSDSGFYLCAMQGGGFSNVLTFGAGSRLTVL.

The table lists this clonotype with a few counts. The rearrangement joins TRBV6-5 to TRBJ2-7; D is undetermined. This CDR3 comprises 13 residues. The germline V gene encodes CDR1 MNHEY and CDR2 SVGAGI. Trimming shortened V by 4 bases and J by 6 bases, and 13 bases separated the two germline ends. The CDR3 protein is CASSSIGGPEQYF. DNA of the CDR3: TGTGCCAGCAGTTCTATAGGTGGTCCCGAGCAGTACTTC.

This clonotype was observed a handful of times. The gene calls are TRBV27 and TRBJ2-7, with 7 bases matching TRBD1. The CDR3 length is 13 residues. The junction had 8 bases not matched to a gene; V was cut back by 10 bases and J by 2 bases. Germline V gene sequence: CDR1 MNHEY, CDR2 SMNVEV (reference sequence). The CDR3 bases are TGTGCCACCAAGACAGGGAATCCCTACGAGCAGTACTTC. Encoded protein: CATKTGNPYEQYF.

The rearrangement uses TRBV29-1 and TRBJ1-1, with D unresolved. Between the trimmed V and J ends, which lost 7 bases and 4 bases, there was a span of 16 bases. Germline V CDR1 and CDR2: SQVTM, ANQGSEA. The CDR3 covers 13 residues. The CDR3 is CSAYTLSATEAFF. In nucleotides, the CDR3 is TGCAGCGCTTACACATTATCAGCCACTGAAGCTTTCTTT.

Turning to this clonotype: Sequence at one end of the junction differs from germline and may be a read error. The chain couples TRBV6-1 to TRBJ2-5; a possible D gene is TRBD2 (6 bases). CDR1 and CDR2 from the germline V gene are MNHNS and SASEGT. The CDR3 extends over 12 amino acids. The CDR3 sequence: CSSGFSQETQYF. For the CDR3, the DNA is TGTTCCAGCGGGTTCAGCCAAGAGACCCAGTACTTC.

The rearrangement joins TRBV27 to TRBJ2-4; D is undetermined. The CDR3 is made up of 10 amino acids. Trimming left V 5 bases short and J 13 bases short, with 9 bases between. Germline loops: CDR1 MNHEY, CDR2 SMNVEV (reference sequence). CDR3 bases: TGTGCCAGCAGTACGAAGGCCCAGTACTTC. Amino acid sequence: CASSTKAQYF.

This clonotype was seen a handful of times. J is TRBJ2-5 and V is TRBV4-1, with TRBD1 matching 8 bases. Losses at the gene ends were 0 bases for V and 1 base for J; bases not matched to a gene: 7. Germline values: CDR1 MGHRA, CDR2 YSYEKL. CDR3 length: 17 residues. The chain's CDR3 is CASSQERTGTFQETQYF. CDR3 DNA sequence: TGCGCCAGCAGCCAAGAAAGGACAGGGACCTTCCAAGAGACCCAGTACTTC.

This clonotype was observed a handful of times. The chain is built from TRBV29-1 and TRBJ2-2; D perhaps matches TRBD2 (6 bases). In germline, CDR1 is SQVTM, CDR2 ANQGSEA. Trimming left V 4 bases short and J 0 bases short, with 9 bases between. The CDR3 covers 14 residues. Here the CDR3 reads CSVAGGTNTGELFF. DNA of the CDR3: TGCAGCGTTGCTGGAGGGACGAACACCGGGGAGCTGTTTTTT.

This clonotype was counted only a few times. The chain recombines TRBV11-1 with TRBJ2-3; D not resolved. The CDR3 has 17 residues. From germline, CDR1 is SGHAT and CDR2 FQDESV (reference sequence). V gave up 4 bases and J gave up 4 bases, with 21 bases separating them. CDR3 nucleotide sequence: TGTGCCAGCAGCTCTGGCCGGTACTCCCTTGAGGCAGATACGCAGTATTTT. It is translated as CASSSGRYSLEADTQYF. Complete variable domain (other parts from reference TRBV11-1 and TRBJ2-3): EAEVAQSPRYKITEKSQAVAFWCDPISGHATLYWYRQILGQGPELLVQFQDESVVDDSQLPKDRFSAERLKGVDSTLKIQPAELGDSAMYLCASSSGRYSLEADTQYFGPGTRLTVL.

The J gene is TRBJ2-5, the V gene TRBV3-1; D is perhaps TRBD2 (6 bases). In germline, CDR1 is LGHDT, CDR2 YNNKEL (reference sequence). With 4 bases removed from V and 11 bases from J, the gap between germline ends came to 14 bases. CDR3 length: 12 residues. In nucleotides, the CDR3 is TGTGCCAGCAGCCGGGACTGGAATGAGCAGTACTTC. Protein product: CASSRDWNEQYF.

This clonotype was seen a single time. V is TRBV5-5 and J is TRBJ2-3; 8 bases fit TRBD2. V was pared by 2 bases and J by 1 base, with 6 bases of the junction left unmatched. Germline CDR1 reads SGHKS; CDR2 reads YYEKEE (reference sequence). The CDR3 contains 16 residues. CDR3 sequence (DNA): TGTGCCAGCAGCTTTTATGGCGGGGGGCGCACAGATACGCAGTATTTT. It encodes CASSFYGGGRTDTQYF.

The CDR3 nucleotides are TGCGCCAGCAGCAAGACAGGGGCCTCTGGAAACACCATATATTTT. Its protein product is CASSKTGASGNTIYF. The chain carries TRBV5-1 and TRBJ1-3, with 8 bases aligning to TRBD1. Germline assignment: CDR1 SGHRS and CDR2 YFSETQ. The CDR3 length is 15 residues. V shed 4 bases, J shed 0 bases, and the junction held 3 bases outside the gene matches.

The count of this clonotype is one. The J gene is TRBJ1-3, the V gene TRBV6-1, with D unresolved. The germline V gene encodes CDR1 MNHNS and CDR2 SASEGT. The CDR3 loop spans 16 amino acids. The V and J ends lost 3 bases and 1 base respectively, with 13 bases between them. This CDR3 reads CASSEAGLRSGNTIYF. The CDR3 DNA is TGTGCCAGCAGTGAGGCCGGCTTGAGATCTGGAAACACCATATATTTT.

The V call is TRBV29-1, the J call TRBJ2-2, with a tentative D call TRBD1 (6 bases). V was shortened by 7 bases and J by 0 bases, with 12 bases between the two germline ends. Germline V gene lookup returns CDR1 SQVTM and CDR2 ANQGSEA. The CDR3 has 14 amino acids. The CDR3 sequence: CSAWTVSNTGELFF. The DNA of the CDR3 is TGCAGCGCCTGGACAGTCTCGAACACCGGGGAGCTGTTTTTT.

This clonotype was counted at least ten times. The CDR3 region has the DNA TGCAGTGCTCTGACACCGAATCCTAATGAAAAACTGTTTTTT. Residues: CSALTPNPNEKLFF. The chain recombines TRBV20-1 with TRBJ1-4, with no clear D. The V gene's germline CDR1 is DFQATT and CDR2 SNEGSKA (reference sequence). Trimming took 5 bases from V and 3 from J, leaving 13 bases between them. The CDR3 totals 14 residues.

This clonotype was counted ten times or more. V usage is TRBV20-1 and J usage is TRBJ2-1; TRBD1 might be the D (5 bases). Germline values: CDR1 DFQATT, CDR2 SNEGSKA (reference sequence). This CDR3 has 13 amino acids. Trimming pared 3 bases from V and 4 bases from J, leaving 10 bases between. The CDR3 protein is CSARQGQYNEQFF. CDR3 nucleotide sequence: TGCAGTGCTAGGCAGGGCCAATACAATGAGCAGTTCTTC.

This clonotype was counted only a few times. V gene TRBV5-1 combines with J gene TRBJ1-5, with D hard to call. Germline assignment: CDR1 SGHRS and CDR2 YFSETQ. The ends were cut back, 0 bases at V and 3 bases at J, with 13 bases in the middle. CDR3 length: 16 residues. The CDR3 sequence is CASSLVPQAFNQPQHF. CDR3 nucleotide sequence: TGCGCCAGCAGCTTGGTTCCCCAGGCCTTCAATCAGCCCCAGCATTTT.

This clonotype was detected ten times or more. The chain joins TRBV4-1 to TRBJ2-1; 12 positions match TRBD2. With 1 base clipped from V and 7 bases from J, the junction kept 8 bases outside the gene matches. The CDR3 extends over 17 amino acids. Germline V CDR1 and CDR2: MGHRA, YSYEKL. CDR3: CASSQGLLAGGTNEQFF. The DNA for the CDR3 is TGCGCCAGCAGCCAAGGTCTGCTAGCGGGAGGGACAAATGAGCAGTTCTTC.

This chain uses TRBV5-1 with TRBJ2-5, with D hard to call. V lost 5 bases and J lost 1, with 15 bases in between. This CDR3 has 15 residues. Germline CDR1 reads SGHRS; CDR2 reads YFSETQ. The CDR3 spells CASRTRAQTQETQYF. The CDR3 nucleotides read TGCGCCAGCAGAACTCGGGCGCAGACCCAAGAGACCCAGTACTTC. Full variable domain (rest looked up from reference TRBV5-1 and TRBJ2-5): KAGVTQTPRYLIKTRGQQVTLSCSPISGHRSVSWYQQTPGQGLQFLFEYFSETQRNKGNFPGRFSGRQFSNSRSEMNVSTLELGDSALYLCASRTRAQTQETQYFGPGTRLLVL.